The T cell receptor (beta chain) described here comes from a study of blood T cell repertoires in COVID-19. The overall study: Samples came from the United States, Italy and Spain, spanning acute and convalescent COVID-19.

Assay used: immunoSEQ multiplex PCR; TCRdb lists only in-frame clones, some missing. The sample holds over 150,000 clones, roughly nine tenths seen once. V was cut by 4 bases and J by 9 bases, with 16 bases left in between. The CDR3 has 13 residues. Looked up from germline, CDR1 is SGDLS and CDR2 is YYNGEE. The chain is built from TRBV9 and TRBJ1-1; D perhaps matches TRBD1 (5 bases). The receptor's source is a man aged 50-60 years with acute or convalescent COVID-19. The sequenced sample consisted of peripheral blood. DNA for the CDR3: TGTGCCAGCAGCCCCAGGGAGGGGAGTCAAGCTTTCTTT. As protein: CASSPREGSQAFF.